These 25 T cell receptor beta chains share one sample of origin, sequenced in a study of blood T cell repertoires in COVID-19. Assay used: immunoSEQ multiplex PCR; TCRdb lists only in-frame clones, some missing. Of 350,000 to 450,000 clones detected, nearly 90% appear once; the ten largest clones hold 1.5% to 2%. Specimen: PBMCs or T cells enriched from blood (not recorded which). These receptor sequences come from a woman aged 30 to 39 who had recovered from COVID-19.

Written as DNA, the CDR3 is TGCGCCAGCAGCCACGGGGGTTGGGCAGGGGGTTGGTTGGCCGGGGAGCTGTTTTTT. It translates to CASSHGGWAGGWLAGELFF. V and J are TRBV4-3 and TRBJ2-2, with TRBD1 as a possible D gene (7 bases). This CDR3 has 19 residues. Germline CDR1 reads LGHNA; CDR2 reads YSLEER. Trimming left V 3 bases short and J 6 bases short, with 26 bases between.

This clone came up once. This chain uses TRBV6-5 with TRBJ1-1; maybe TRBD1 (6 bases). CDR3 length: 14 amino acids. The germline V and J ends were trimmed by 6 bases and 4 bases, with 15 bases remaining between them. Germline CDR1 reads MNHEY; CDR2 reads SVGAGI. Written as DNA, the CDR3 is TGTGCCAGCAGCCTACGGGGGGCCGGCACTGAAGCTTTCTTT. Protein: CASSLRGAGTEAFF.

In this sample, this clone turned up once. V is TRBV2 and J is TRBJ2-1, with TRBD2 identical over 8 bases. CDR3 size: 16 residues. The trim removed 1 base at V and 0 bases at J, leaving 2 bases unmatched. Germline V gene sequence: CDR1 SNHLY, CDR2 FYNNEI. The CDR3 DNA reads TGTGCCAGCAGTGAAGGCGGGAGGCCCTCCTACAATGAGCAGTTCTTC. Residues: CASSEGGRPSYNEQFF.

The chain links TRBV4-1 to TRBJ2-3; D perhaps matches TRBD2 (7 bases). CDR1 is MGHRA, CDR2 YSYEKL, per germline. CDR3 length equals 16 residues. Trimming removed 1 base at V and 3 bases at J, with 14 bases between. The DNA for the CDR3 is TGCGCCAGCAGCCAAGGGTGGGGGGGCCTGACAGATACGCAGTATTTT. Its protein is CASSQGWGGLTDTQYF.

This rearrangement joins TRBV28 to TRBJ1-1, with 9 bases aligning to TRBD1. CDR1 and CDR2 from the germline V gene are MDHEN and SYDVKM. This CDR3 comprises 15 residues. After removal of 5 bases from V and 9 bases from J, the junction contained 13 bases not matched to a gene. Here the CDR3 DNA reads TGTGCCAGCAGTGGTACCGAGGGACAGGGAAACAAAGCTTTCTTT. It yields the protein CASSGTEGQGNKAFF. Combining the CDR3 with reference TRBV28 and TRBJ1-1 gives the whole variable domain DVKVTQSSRYLVKRTGEKVFLECVQDMDHENMFWYRQDPGLGLRLIYFSYDVKMKEKGDIPEGYSVSREKKERFSLILESASTNQTSMYLCASSGTEGQGNKAFFGQGTRLTVV.

The chain carries TRBV5-4 and TRBJ2-1, with TRBD1 as a possible D gene (5 bases). The CDR3 has 16 amino acids. In germline, CDR1 is SGHNT, CDR2 YYREEE (reference sequence). The V end was cut by 2 bases, the J end by 3 bases, with 15 bases between. CDR3 coding DNA: TGTGCCAGCAGCTTTTCAGGGTCGAGCAACTACAATGAGCAGTTCTTC. This codes for CASSFSGSSNYNEQFF.

The chain recombines TRBV11-1 with TRBJ2-5, with D maybe TRBD1 (5 bases). Trimming stripped 3 bases from V and 1 base from J, with 9 bases between. Per germline, CDR1 SGHAT and CDR2 FQDESV (reference sequence). This CDR3 has 14 amino acids. This CDR3 is CASSFRQGQETQYF. In DNA form, the CDR3 reads TGTGCCAGCAGCTTTCGGCAGGGCCAAGAGACCCAGTACTTC. Together with reference TRBV11-1 and TRBJ2-5, the CDR3 gives the full variable domain: EAEVAQSPRYKITEKSQAVAFWCDPISGHATLYWYRQILGQGPELLVQFQDESVVDDSQLPKDRFSAERLKGVDSTLKIQPAELGDSAMYLCASSFRQGQETQYFGPGTRLLVL.

The chain carries TRBV7-8 and TRBJ2-2; 10 positions match TRBD1. Trimming at V came to 6 bases and at J to 5 bases, leaving 12 bases not matched to a gene. There are 17 residues in the CDR3. CDR1 is SGHVS and CDR2 is FQNEAQ in the germline V gene. The CDR3 nucleotides read TGTGCCAGCAGACGAACCGACAGGGGGCTGAAGACCGGGGAGCTGTTTTTT. This translates into CASRRTDRGLKTGELFF. The complete variable domain, with remaining parts taken from reference TRBV7-8 and TRBJ2-2, reads GAGVSQSPRYKVAKRGQDVALRCDPISGHVSLFWYQQALGQGPEFLTYFQNEAQLDKSGLPSDRFFAERPEGSVSTLKIQRTQQEDSAVYLCASRRTDRGLKTGELFFGEGSRLTVL.

The chain is built from TRBV11-1 and TRBJ1-2, with 8 bases identical to TRBD1. With V trimmed by 8 bases and J by 0 bases, 5 bases remained unmatched. Germline assignment: CDR1 SGHAT and CDR2 FQDESV (reference sequence). This CDR3 comprises 14 residues. CDR3 in DNA: TGTGCCAGCGCCCAGGACAGGGCTAACTATGGCTACACCTTC. Translating it yields CASAQDRANYGYTF. Full variable domain (rest looked up from reference TRBV11-1 and TRBJ1-2): EAEVAQSPRYKITEKSQAVAFWCDPISGHATLYWYRQILGQGPELLVQFQDESVVDDSQLPKDRFSAERLKGVDSTLKIQPAELGDSAMYLCASAQDRANYGYTFGSGTRLTVV.

The rearrangement joins TRBV6-5 to TRBJ1-3; D is ambiguous. The V gene's germline CDR1 is MNHEY and CDR2 SVGAGI. This CDR3 comprises 14 residues. V lost 7 bases, J lost 0 bases, and 10 bases lay in between. For the CDR3, the DNA is TGTGCCAGCATGGGAGAACACTCTGGAAACACCATATATTTT. Its protein product is CASMGEHSGNTIYF.

The chain recombines TRBV9 with TRBJ2-7, with TRBD2 matching 7 bases. From germline, CDR1 is SGDLS and CDR2 YYNGEE. This CDR3 has 13 residues. V dropped 0 bases and J dropped 6; count of bases not matched to a gene: 3. CDR3 loop: CASSVDSGPEQYF. For the CDR3, the DNA is TGTGCCAGCAGCGTAGATAGCGGGCCCGAGCAGTACTTC.

This chain connects TRBV4-1 to TRBJ1-1, with D uncertain. The germline CDR1 and CDR2 sequences are MGHRA and YSYEKL. This CDR3 spans 18 amino acids. The germline V and J ends were trimmed by 2 bases and 1 base, with 20 bases remaining between them. Here the CDR3 reads CASSQLLSGSGSNTEAFF. CDR3 coding DNA: TGCGCCAGCAGCCAACTACTTAGCGGGTCGGGGTCGAACACTGAAGCTTTCTTT.

The chain is built from TRBV5-8 and TRBJ1-6, with D hard to call. Looked up from germline, CDR1 is SGHTS and CDR2 is YDEGEE. The V end was cut by 2 bases, the J end by 5 bases, with 8 bases between. This CDR3 spans 14 amino acids. CDR3 nucleotide sequence: TGTGCCAGCAGCTTCCAGGCTAATAATTCACCCCTCCACTTT. This translates into CASSFQANNSPLHF.

V usage is TRBV4-1 and J usage is TRBJ2-5, with D perhaps matching TRBD2 (7 bases). This CDR3 is built from 16 residues. The V and J ends lost 1 base and 5 bases respectively, with 17 bases between them. Germline assignment: CDR1 MGHRA and CDR2 YSYEKL. The CDR3 DNA follows: TGCGCCAGCAGCCAAGTCCGAGGGGGGGCCCGGGAGACCCAGTACTTC. Its protein is CASSQVRGGARETQYF.

V gene TRBV27 combines with J gene TRBJ2-5, with D possibly being TRBD1 (6 bases). The CDR3 has 16 amino acids. Trimming removed 3 bases from V and 1 base from J, with 15 bases in between. The germline V gene has CDR1 MNHEY and CDR2 SMNVEV (reference sequence). The CDR3 region has the DNA TGTGCCAGCAGTTTTTTATCCGGGACAACCCAAGAGACCCAGTACTTC. Translated: CASSFLSGTTQETQYF.

V and J are TRBV14 and TRBJ1-6; tentatively, D is TRBD1 (6 bases). Germline-derived CDR1 and CDR2 are SGHDN and FVKESK. Trimming removed 8 bases from V and 7 bases from J, with 15 bases in between. The CDR3 extends over 14 amino acids. The CDR3: CASGDGQRNSPLHF. The CDR3 DNA reads TGTGCCAGCGGCGACGGACAGAGAAATTCACCCCTCCACTTT.

This rearrangement joins TRBV19 to TRBJ2-1; D may be TRBD1 (5 bases). V was trimmed by 4 bases and J by 10 bases, leaving 11 bases between them. CDR3 length: 12 residues. Looked up from germline, CDR1 is LNHDA and CDR2 is SQIVND (reference sequence). The CDR3 sequence: CASSKDILEQFF. The CDR3 DNA follows: TGTGCCAGTAGTAAGGACATTCTGGAGCAGTTCTTC.

This clone was counted a few times. This chain joins TRBV14 and TRBJ1-4, with TRBD1 matching over 9 bases. Germline values: CDR1 SGHDN, CDR2 FVKESK. The CDR3 consists of 15 residues. J lost 9 bases, V lost 4 bases, and 9 bases had no gene match. This CDR3 reads CASSPLTGGRQKLFF. The CDR3 bases are TGTGCCAGCAGCCCCTTGACAGGGGGTCGACAAAAACTGTTTTTT.

The chain combines TRBV24-1 with TRBJ1-1; D is perhaps TRBD1 (5 bases). Germline V gives CDR1 KGHDR, CDR2 SFDVKD. V dropped 4 bases and J dropped 3 bases, with 17 bases sitting between them. CDR3 length equals 16 residues. CDR3 DNA sequence: TGTGCCACCAGTGACTGGGACTCTCCTGGGGACACTGAAGCTTTCTTT. This encodes CATSDWDSPGDTEAFF.

For the CDR3, the DNA is TGTGCCACCAGTGACTCAGGACCGGTCGGGATAGCGGATTACACCGGGGAGCTGTTTTTT. This codes for CATSDSGPVGIADYTGELFF. V usage is TRBV24-1 and J usage is TRBJ2-2, with D possibly being TRBD2 (6 bases). The CDR3 has 20 amino acids. Looked up from germline, CDR1 is KGHDR and CDR2 is SFDVKD. Trimming took off 4 bases at V and 3 bases at J, with 26 bases between the two ends.

The chain employs TRBV19 and TRBJ1-2; D not resolved. Trimming took off 0 bases at V and 1 base at J, with 6 bases between the two ends. Germline assignment: CDR1 LNHDA and CDR2 SQIVND (reference sequence). The CDR3 extends over 14 amino acids. The CDR3 is CASSIDYNNYGYTF. CDR3 DNA sequence: TGTGCCAGTAGTATAGATTATAATAACTATGGCTACACCTTC.

V gene TRBV7-6 combines with J gene TRBJ2-5; 13 bases are shared with TRBD2. The J segment lost 4 bases and the V segment lost 5 bases, leaving 16 bases of the junction unmatched. The length of the CDR3 is 19 residues. CDR1 and CDR2 (germline): SGHVS, FNYEAQ. CDR3 DNA sequence: TGTGCCAGCAGCCAAACTAGCGGGAGGGCGAATCCACCTCCAGAGACCCAGTACTTC. As protein: CASSQTSGRANPPPETQYF.

The chain joins TRBV5-1 to TRBJ1-6; D ambiguous. V was shortened by 6 bases and J by 0 bases, with 13 bases between the two germline ends. CDR1 and CDR2 from the germline V gene are SGHRS and YFSETQ. This CDR3 has 16 residues. The CDR3 spells CASKERPSSYNSPLHF. CDR3 DNA: TGCGCCAGCAAGGAGCGACCCAGCTCCTATAATTCACCCCTCCACTTT. The variable domain in full, with the rest retrieved from reference TRBV5-1 and TRBJ1-6, is KAGVTQTPRYLIKTRGQQVTLSCSPISGHRSVSWYQQTPGQGLQFLFEYFSETQRNKGNFPGRFSGRQFSNSRSEMNVSTLELGDSALYLCASKERPSSYNSPLHFGNGTRLTVT.

The chain uses TRBV7-3 and TRBJ1-1; TRBD1 aligns across 8 bases. V lost 3 bases, J lost 5 bases, and 14 bases stayed unmatched. The CDR3 covers 17 residues. CDR1 and CDR2 (germline): SGHTA, FQGTGA. Written as DNA, the CDR3 is TGTGCCAGCAGCTTGGGAATTCAGGGGGCGCTTGGAACTGAAGCTTTCTTT. Translation gives CASSLGIQGALGTEAFF.

This chain connects TRBV11-2 to TRBJ1-5; D might be TRBD1 (6 bases). V was pared by 5 bases and J by 3 bases, with 8 bases between. Germline lookup yields CDR1 SGHAT and CDR2 FQNNGV. This CDR3 has 13 residues. The CDR3 region has the DNA TGTGCCAGCAGCGGGGGCCCCAATCAGCCCCAGCATTTT. Its translation is CASSGGPNQPQHF.